The rows below give T cell receptor beta chains drawn from one sample of a study of shared clonotypes between healthy human individuals. Clones were read by immunoSEQ multiplex PCR, and TCRdb kept only the in-frame ones, dropping some. The table shows approximately 1.5 million clones, with 95% to 99% occurring only once. Sequenced: naive CD4+ T cells sorted from blood. These receptors were collected from a man aged 25 to 45 in good health. The CDR3 runs from the conserved cysteine through the conserved F or W. A D gene is named only where the DNA matches it firmly. Size tells how often a clone was seen (once, few, many) or the class of an expanded clone, and some rows leave it out.

>-|TRBV4-2|TRBJ2-7|15|-
TGTGCCAGCAGCCCCTTCAGGGGAGGGTCATACGAGCAGTACTTC
CASSPFRGGSYEQYF
>-|TRBV19|TRBJ2-6|18|-
TGTGCCAGTAGTATCCGAAGGGGTATAGCTACTGGGGCCAACGTCCTGACTTTC
CASSIRRGIATGANVLTF
>once|TRBV4-2|TRBJ2-1|13|-
TGTGCCAGCAGCCAGCGGGCGCAGAATGAGCAGTTCTTC
CASSQRAQNEQFF
>-|TRBV7-9|TRBJ2-1|15|TRBD2
TGTGCCAGCAGCTTCCAGGGACTAGCGGGAAATGAGCAGTTCTTC
CASSFQGLAGNEQFF
>-|TRBV5-4|TRBJ2-7|16|TRBD2
TGTGCCAGCAGCCCAACCGGGACTAGCGGACCCTACGAGCAGTACTTC
CASSPTGTSGPYEQYF
>-|TRBV29-1|TRBJ2-5|13|-
TGCAGCGTTGAAGTGGGGTTTCGAGAGACCCAGTACTTC
CSVEVGFRETQYF
>-|TRBV14|TRBJ2-7|16|TRBD1
TGTGCCAGCAGCCAAACCGGTTTGGACAGGGTCTACGAGCAGTACTTC
CASSQTGLDRVYEQYF
>-|TRBV7-9|TRBJ2-2|15|-
TGTGCCAGCAGCTTAGCGCGGGGTCTCTCCGGGGAGCTGTTTTTT
CASSLARGLSGELFF
>-|TRBV4-1|TRBJ2-3|18|TRBD2
TGCGCCAGCAGCCAAACGGACGGGACTAGCGGGAGATTGGATACGCAGTATTTT
CASSQTDGTSGRLDTQYF
>once|TRBV28|TRBJ2-7|15|TRBD2
TGTGCCAGCAGTTCCGCTAGCGGGAGAGCCTACGAGCAGTACTTC
CASSSASGRAYEQYF
>-|TRBV19|TRBJ1-4|15|-
TGTGCCAGTATGGGGGGAAGGCCCATCGCGGAAAAACTGTTTTTT
CASMGGRPIAEKLFF
>-|TRBV7-9|TRBJ2-1|15|-
TGTGCCAGCAGCGTACGGGAGTTGAGAAACAATGAGCAGTTCTTC
CASSVRELRNNEQFF
>-|TRBV7-9|TRBJ2-7|15|-
TGTGCCAGTTCGCCTCCGGGACTGGGGACCTACGAGCAGTACTTC
CASSPPGLGTYEQYF
>-|TRBV27|TRBJ2-7|15|TRBD2
TGTGCCAGCAGGTATACGGGACTAGCGGTCTACGAGCAGTACTTC
CASRYTGLAVYEQYF
>-|TRBV6-5|TRBJ1-3|13|-
TGTGCCAGTTTACAAATCTCTGGAAACACCATATATTTT
CASLQISGNTIYF
>-|TRBV2|TRBJ2-1|14|-
TGTGCCAGCAGGGCGGACTTAGCTATTAATGAGCAGTTCTTC
CASRADLAINEQFF
>-|TRBV9|TRBJ2-2|18|-
TGTGCCAGCAGCAATAGACCGGGTTCAAAAGGGAACACCGGGGAGCTGTTTTTT
CASSNRPGSKGNTGELFF
>-|TRBV19|TRBJ1-4|18|-
TGTGCCAGTAGTAAGGGGAGGGGCGGAACGACAACTAATGAAAAACTGTTTTTT
CASSKGRGGTTTNEKLFF
>-|TRBV20-1|TRBJ1-2|10|-
TGCAGTGCTAGATCGGGGGGCTACACCTTC
CSARSGGYTF
>-|TRBV5-1|TRBJ2-7|15|TRBD2
TGCGCCAGCAGCTTGGTCACTAGCGGGAGCTCCGAGCAGTACTTC
CASSLVTSGSSEQYF
>-|TRBV21-1|TRBJ1-1|15|-
TGTGCCAGCAGCAAAGGGACAGGGGGGCTCACTGAAGCTTTCTTT
CASSKGTGGLTEAFF
>-|TRBV6-1|TRBJ2-1|13|-
TGTGCCAGCATGAGGGGCTCCTACAATGAGCAGTTCTTC
CASMRGSYNEQFF
>-|TRBV6-6|TRBJ2-1|15|-
TGTGCCAGCAGCTACACAGGTAACTCCTACAATGAGCAGTTCTTC
CASSYTGNSYNEQFF
>-|TRBV5-1|TRBJ1-5|13|-
TGCGCCAGCAGCCAGGGTAACAATCAGCCCCAGCATTTT
CASSQGNNQPQHF
>-|TRBV7-2|TRBJ2-1|16|TRBD1
TGTGCCAGCAGCTTAATTCAGGGACAGAGGAACAATGAGCAGTTCTTC
CASSLIQGQRNNEQFF
>-|TRBV4-3|TRBJ1-4|13|-
TGCGCCAGCAGCCAACAGGTTGGGGAAAAACTGTTTTTT
CASSQQVGEKLFF
>few|TRBV27|TRBJ1-5|14|-
TGTGCCAGCAGTTTAGGGGGGAGCAATCAGCCCCAGCATTTT
CASSLGGSNQPQHF
>-|TRBV5-5|TRBJ2-7|15|TRBD2
TGTGCCAGCAGCTTGGGACTAGCGGACCTCTACGAGCAGTACTTC
CASSLGLADLYEQYF
>-|TRBV6-1|TRBJ2-5|13|-
TGTGCCACCGCCCAGATCCGTGTGGAGACCCAGTACTTC
CATAQIRVETQYF
>-|TRBV15|TRBJ2-7|14|TRBD2
TGTGCCACCAGAGCAGCGGGAGGCTCCTACGAGCAGTACTTC
CATRAAGGSYEQYF
>-|TRBV4-1|TRBJ1-4|20|TRBD1
TGCGCCAGCAGCCAAACCGCTCCACACGCTGGACAGGGGGTCTTCGGAAAACTGTTTTTT
CASSQTAPHAGQGVFGKLFF
>-|TRBV7-2|TRBJ2-3|15|-
TGTGCCAGCAGCCCGCCCAACAGGGCTTCAGATACGCAGTATTTT
CASSPPNRASDTQYF
>-|TRBV9|TRBJ2-6|18|TRBD1
TGTGCCAGCAGCAACCGACAGGGGACCACTCTGAGGGCCAACGTCCTGACTTTC
CASSNRQGTTLRANVLTF
>-|TRBV6-6|TRBJ1-4|12|-
TGTGCCAGCTCGGCAGTTAATGAAAAACTGTTTTTT
CASSAVNEKLFF
>-|TRBV25-1|TRBJ2-7|15|TRBD2
TGTGCCAGCAGTGATGCGGGAGGGAGCTCCTACGAGCAGTACTTC
CASSDAGGSSYEQYF
>-|TRBV6-5|TRBJ2-7|14|TRBD1
TGTGCCAGCAGTGCCGGGACAGGGGCCTACGAGCAGTACTTC
CASSAGTGAYEQYF
>-|TRBV18|TRBJ2-3|13|-
TGTGCCAGCTCACCACCCTCCGATGATACGCAGTATTTT
CASSPPSDDTQYF
>-|TRBV29-1|TRBJ1-2|12|-
TGCAGCGTTGTTGGGGGTCAGTTTGGCTACACCTTC
CSVVGGQFGYTF
>-|TRBV11-2|TRBJ2-6|17|-
TGTGCCAGCAGCTTAGGTATACGACCGTCTGGGGCCAACGTCCTGACTTTC
CASSLGIRPSGANVLTF
>-|TRBV6-5|TRBJ2-2|13|TRBD1
TGTGCCAGCAGCCGGACAGGGGAGGGGGAGCTGTTTTTT
CASSRTGEGELFF
>-|TRBV7-9|TRBJ2-3|15|TRBD2
TGTGCCAGCAGCTTAATAAGCGGGAGGACAGATACGCAGTATTTT
CASSLISGRTDTQYF
>-|TRBV10-3|TRBJ2-7|14|TRBD1
TGTGCCATCAGCGGGACAGGGGAGGGTGGTGAGCAGTACTTC
CAISGTGEGGEQYF
>-|TRBV7-2|TRBJ2-3|15|-
TGTGCCAGCAGCCCTAGGGGGTCTGCCGCAGATACGCAGTATTTT
CASSPRGSAADTQYF
>-|TRBV11-2|TRBJ2-7|13|-
TGTGCCAGCAGTCCAATACGGGGAAACGAGCAGTACTTC
CASSPIRGNEQYF
>-|TRBV10-1|TRBJ2-3|15|-
TGCGCCAGCAGTGTATCCAGCCACAGCACAGATACGCAGTATTTT
CASSVSSHSTDTQYF
>once|TRBV5-1|TRBJ2-7|16|-
TGCGCCAGCAGCTTAGGTACTAGCCCTAGCTCCTACGAGCAGTACTTC
CASSLGTSPSSYEQYF
>-|TRBV5-3|TRBJ2-2|15|TRBD1
TGTGCCAGAAGCGAGGGACAGGGTTCCCCCGGGGAGCTGTTTTTT
CARSEGQGSPGELFF
>-|TRBV7-3|TRBJ1-5|13|-
TGTGCCAGCAGCTTAGGAAGTGGCCAGCCCCAGCATTTT
CASSLGSGQPQHF
>-|TRBV30|TRBJ2-3|14|-
TGTGCCTGGAGTACCAGGACGGTCGCAGATACGCAGTATTTT
CAWSTRTVADTQYF